A selection of T cell receptor beta chains follows, all from one sample in a study of T cells in Graves' hyperthyroidism and ophthalmopathy. MiXCR was run by TCRdb on the multiplex PCR reads, yielding one entry per CDR3 protein. The sample includes hundreds of thousands of distinct CDR3 sequences, approximately 15% of them seen just once. The sequencing sample was made of blood. All receptors come from a young man with Graves' ophthalmopathy. CDR3s include the opening cysteine and the closing phenylalanine or tryptophan. D genes are given only for firm matches. Where a row states a size, it is once, few, many or the class of an expanded clone; other rows omit it.

>NA|NA|TRBJ2-7|TRBV7-9
TGTGCCAGCAGCTTAGTGACGGGTACTTCCTACGAGCAGTACTTC
CASSLVTGTSYEQYF
>TRBD2|many|TRBJ2-5|TRBV20-1
TGCAGTGCTCAAATCCAGCGGGGGGGCCTGGAGACCCAGTACTTC
CSAQIQRGGLETQYF
>NA|few|TRBJ2-2|TRBV10-3
TGTGCCATCCAGGCGGCGAACACCGGGGAGCTGTTTTTT
CAIQAANTGELFF
>TRBD2|many|TRBJ2-7|TRBV6-1
TGTGCCAGCAGCGTGCTACTAGCGGGAACCTACGAGCAGTACTTC
CASSVLLAGTYEQYF
>TRBD1|NA|TRBJ1-2|TRBV6-5
TGTGCCAGCAGTTACTTAGGACAGGGGGCATGCACCTTC
CASSYLGQGACTF
>NA|many|TRBJ2-3|TRBV15
TGTGCCACCAGCAGAGTGCAGGGAGGCACAGATACGCAGTATTTT
CATSRVQGGTDTQYF
>NA|NA|TRBJ1-6|TRBV6-1
TGTGCCAGCAGGGGAGGCCCCTATTATTCACCCCTCCACTTT
CASRGGPYYSPLHF
>TRBD1|many|TRBJ2-1|TRBV27
TGTGCCAGCGGGGGACAGGACTACAATGAGCAGTTCTTC
CASGGQDYNEQFF
>NA|many|TRBJ1-5|TRBV7-8
TGTGCCAGCAGCTCCGACAGTTTCAATCAGCCCCAGCATTTT
CASSSDSFNQPQHF
>NA|many|TRBJ1-1|TRBV6-1
TGTGCCAGCGAGGAAGGGGTGATGAACACTGAAGCTTTCTTT
CASEEGVMNTEAFF
>TRBD1|many|TRBJ1-5|TRBV27
TGTGCCAGCAGTCCGTCGACAGGGATCTATGGCAATCAGCCCCAGCATTTT
CASSPSTGIYGNQPQHF
>TRBD1|many|TRBJ2-3|TRBV5-1
TGCGCCAGCAGCTTGGAGGCAGGGGGCAGGCAGTATTTT
CASSLEAGGRQYF
>NA|NA|TRBJ2-5|TRBV7-2
TGTGCCGGCAGCGTAAGAGCTCCGGGACCCCCACCGGAGACCCAGTACTTC
CAGSVRAPGPPPETQYF
>NA|NA|TRBJ2-1|TRBV4-1
TGCGCCAGTTCTCAAACAGGGTTGTCCTTCTTC
CASSQTGLSFF
>TRBD1|many|TRBJ2-1|TRBV28
TGTGCCAGCAGTGCGGGACAGGACTACAATGAGCAGTTCTTC
CASSAGQDYNEQFF
>NA|NA|TRBJ2-2|TRBV11-2
TGTGCCAGCAGCTTACAGGGGGAGGTTAACGGGGGGCTGTTTTTT
CASSLQGEVNGGLFF
>TRBD2|many|TRBJ2-1|TRBV7-9
TGTGCCAGCAGCTTACTTAAGGGACTAGCCTACAATGAGCAGTTCTTC
CASSLLKGLAYNEQFF
>NA|many|TRBJ2-3|TRBV7-8
TGTGCCAGCAGCTTATCCACAGGTAGCACAGATACGCAGTATTTT
CASSLSTGSTDTQYF
>TRBD2|NA|TRBJ2-1|TRBV9
TGTGCCAGCAGCTTCGGGGGGGGGACTAGCGGGAGCAATGAGCAGTTCTTC
CASSFGGGTSGSNEQFF
>TRBD2|many|TRBJ2-2|TRBV7-9
TGTGCCAGCAGCCCGAGCGGGAGTTCCACCGGGGAGCTGTTTTTT
CASSPSGSSTGELFF
>TRBD2|NA|TRBJ2-5|TRBV11-3
TGTGCCAGCAGCCGAGGACTAGCGGGACGAGAGACCCAGTACTTC
CASSRGLAGRETQYF
>NA|NA|TRBJ2-7|TRBV18
TGTGCCAGCTCACCAAACTCGGACTGGGAGCAGTACTTC
CASSPNSDWEQYF
>TRBD1|many|TRBJ2-5|TRBV28
TGTGCCAGCAGTCCCAGGGGGCGCATGGAGACCCAGTACTTC
CASSPRGRMETQYF